Listed here are 14 T cell receptor beta chains from one sample, sequenced in a study of T-cell reconstitution after alpha-beta-depleted transplantation in children. The library targeted TCRbeta and was prepared with unique molecular identifiers. TCRdb passed the PCR reads through MiXCR, listing each CDR3 protein once. The data hold a few hundred thousand distinct CDR3 sequences, with roughly 13% observed a single time. The sequenced sample was PBMCs, mostly from graft donor cells, obtained 360 days after TCRalphabeta/CD19-depleted stem cell transplant. Receptors were obtained from a male patient aged 10-17 years who had a stem cell transplant for acute myeloid leukemia, so the T cells may come from the graft donor.

This clonotype was seen a handful of times. The CDR3 loop is CASSFRFPRGGFLETQYF. CDR3 sequence (DNA): TGTGCCAGCAGCTTCCGGTTCCCCCGTGGTGGTTTTTTAGAGACCCAGTACTTC. The chain has TRBV11-2 and TRBJ2-5; D ambiguous. The germline gives CDR1 SGHAT, CDR2 FQNNGV. V was trimmed by 3 bases and J by 4 bases, leaving 24 bases between them. The CDR3 loop spans 18 amino acids.

This clonotype was seen repeatedly, ten times or more. This rearrangement joins TRBV5-6 to TRBJ1-1; D might be TRBD1 (5 bases). Germline CDR1 is SGHDT and CDR2 is YYEEEE. Deletions cut 4 bases from V and 0 bases from J, with 7 bases between. The CDR3 loop spans 13 amino acids. CDR3 bases: TGTGCCAGCAGCAGAGGGGTGAACACTGAAGCTTTCTTT. It yields the protein CASSRGVNTEAFF.

This chain uses TRBV6-1 with TRBJ1-6; D possibly corresponds to TRBD1 (5 bases). The CDR3 extends over 13 amino acids. Germline V gene lookup returns CDR1 MNHNS and CDR2 SASEGT. DNA of the CDR3: TGTGTCACCCTTGGCAGGGATAATTCACCCCTCCACTTT. Its protein product is CVTLGRDNSPLHF.

This clonotype was found a few times. This sequence joins TRBV28 and TRBJ2-7; no reliable D call. This CDR3 region has 14 residues. The germline V gene has CDR1 MDHEN and CDR2 SYDVKM. Trimming removed 4 bases from V and 2 bases from J, with 12 bases in between. The CDR3 nucleotides read TGTGCCAGCAGTTGGTCCCACCTCACCTACGAGCAGTACTTC. Protein: CASSWSHLTYEQYF.

This clonotype came up many times. This chain joins TRBV9 and TRBJ2-7; 7 bases agree with TRBD1. Germline V gene sequence: CDR1 SGDLS, CDR2 YYNGEE. Germline trimming cut 0 bases from V and 4 bases from J; bases unmatched to any gene: 13. The CDR3 has 17 residues. DNA for the CDR3: TGTGCCAGCAGCGTAGTTAAATTCTACAGGGGCCTATACGAGCAGTACTTC. This translates into CASSVVKFYRGLYEQYF. Combining the CDR3 with reference TRBV9 and TRBJ2-7 gives the whole variable domain DSGVTQTPKHLITATGQRVTLRCSPRSGDLSVYWYQQSLDQGLQFLIQYYNGEERAKGNILERFSAQQFPDLHSELNLSSLELGDSALYFCASSVVKFYRGLYEQYFGPGTRLTVT.

This clonotype was seen only a few times. The chain joins TRBV4-2 to TRBJ2-1, with TRBD2 identical over 14 bases. The CDR3 spans 16 residues. CDR1 is LGHNA and CDR2 is YNFKEQ in the germline V gene. V lost 3 bases and J lost 9; bases outside the gene matches: 7. The CDR3 DNA sequence: TGTGCCAGCAGCCATCCGGGACTAGCGGGAGTAGGTGAGCAGTTCTTC. This gives the protein CASSHPGLAGVGEQFF.

Remarks on this clonotype: A read error may account for a junction end that differs from germline. The CDR3 DNA reads as TGTGCCAGCAGTTCACAGCGGTCTAGCACAGATACGCAGTGTTTT. It is translated as CASSSQRSSTDTQCF. The chain is built from TRBV28 and TRBJ2-3, with D possibly matching TRBD2 (5 bases). In germline, CDR1 is MDHEN, CDR2 SYDVKM. CDR3 size: 15 residues.

The rearrangement joins TRBV15 to TRBJ2-5, with D perhaps TRBD1 or TRBD2 (5 bases each). The CDR3 has 21 amino acids. CDR1 and CDR2 (germline): LNHNV, YYDKDF (reference sequence). The V end lost 2 bases, the J end lost 2 bases, and 30 bases lay between the germline ends. CDR3 sequence: CATSRHPLGATGFIVQETQYF. Written as DNA, the CDR3 is TGTGCCACCAGCAGACATCCCCTAGGGGCCACGGGGTTCATAGTTCAAGAGACCCAGTACTTC.

The chain links TRBV28 to TRBJ2-7; the match to TRBD2 covers 7 bases. After removal of 6 bases from V and 4 bases from J, the junction contained 9 bases not matched to a gene. Germline V gene lookup returns CDR1 MDHEN and CDR2 SYDVKM. The CDR3 covers 14 residues. CDR3 sequence: CASSLGGSQYEQYF. The CDR3 DNA reads TGTGCCAGCAGCCTTGGCGGGAGTCAATACGAGCAGTACTTC.

In this sample, this clonotype turned up a few times. The chain recombines TRBV7-9 with TRBJ2-5; 10 positions match TRBD2. Germline CDR1 is SEHNR and CDR2 is FQNEAQ (reference sequence). This CDR3 spans 14 amino acids. V shed 4 bases, J shed 4 bases, and the junction held 3 bases outside the gene matches. The CDR3 here is CASSYLAGAETQYF. CDR3 coding DNA: TGTGCCAGCAGCTACCTAGCGGGAGCAGAGACCCAGTACTTC.

In this sample, this clonotype turned up a few times. The CDR3 region is CAISDWHPNQPQHF. The CDR3 DNA reads as TGTGCCATCAGTGATTGGCACCCCAATCAGCCCCAGCATTTT. The chain recombines TRBV10-3 with TRBJ1-5; D uncertain. The CDR3 is 14 amino acids. Trimming took off 3 bases at V and 3 bases at J, with 9 bases between the two ends. Germline assignment: CDR1 ENHRY and CDR2 SYGVKD.

This clonotype turned up a few times. The rearrangement uses TRBV7-3 and TRBJ2-5, with 9 bases lining up with TRBD1. Germline trimming cut 1 base from V and 5 bases from J; bases unmatched to any gene: 5. Germline CDR1 SGHTA, CDR2 FQGTGA. The CDR3 loop spans 15 amino acids. CDR3 residues: CASSLNGQGTETQYF. For the CDR3, the DNA is TGTGCCAGCAGCTTAAATGGACAGGGGACGGAGACCCAGTACTTC. The full variable domain, with the rest looked up from reference TRBV7-3 and TRBJ2-5, is GAGVSQTPSNKVTEKGKYVELRCDPISGHTALYWYRQSLGQGPEFLIYFQGTGAADDSGLPNDRFFAVRPEGSVSTLKIQRTERGDSAVYLCASSLNGQGTETQYFGPGTRLLVL.

This clonotype was counted at least ten times. This chain uses TRBV5-1 with TRBJ2-1, with TRBD2 identical over 8 bases. Germline CDR1 and CDR2: SGHRS and YFSETQ. V shed 4 bases, J shed 6 bases, and the junction held 9 bases outside the gene matches. The CDR3 sequence is 15 residues long. The CDR3 coding sequence is TGCGCCAGCAGCGGAGGACTAGCAAGCGGCAATGAGCAGTTCTTC. Translating gives CASSGGLASGNEQFF.

This clonotype occurred a few times. One end of the junction varies from germline; a read error may be responsible. V usage is TRBV27 and J usage is TRBJ2-7; either TRBD1 or TRBD2 may supply D (5 bases each). The CDR3 length is 15 residues. Germline CDR1 is MNHEY and CDR2 is SMNVEV (reference sequence). The CDR3 DNA sequence: TGTCCCAGCAGTGCGAGGGGTACTCCAACCTACGAGCAGTACTTC. It specifies CPSSARGTPTYEQYF.